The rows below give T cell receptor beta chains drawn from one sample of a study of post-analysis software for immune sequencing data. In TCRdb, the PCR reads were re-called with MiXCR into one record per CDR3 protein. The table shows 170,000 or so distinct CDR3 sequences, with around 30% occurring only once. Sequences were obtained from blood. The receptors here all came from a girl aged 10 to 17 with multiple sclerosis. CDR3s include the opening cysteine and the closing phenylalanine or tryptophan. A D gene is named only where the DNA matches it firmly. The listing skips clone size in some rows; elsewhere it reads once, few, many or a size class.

TGTGCCAGCAGTTCGGACTGGACAGCCTCCTACGAGCAGTACTTC CASSSDWTASYEQYF TRBJ2-7 TRBV7-9 . few
TGTGCCAGCAGCCAGGACAGGGGCGCGTGGACTGAAGCTTTCTTT CASSQDRGAWTEAFF TRBJ1-1 TRBV7-9 TRBD1 .
TGTGCCAGCAGTTACTCTCCAGGGAAGAACACTGAAGCTTTCTTT CASSYSPGKNTEAFF TRBJ1-1 TRBV6-5 . many
TGTGCCAGCAGCTCCAGGGGGGGATATAGCATGGACAATGAGCAGTTCTTC CASSSRGGYSMDNEQFF TRBJ2-1 TRBV11-2 . many
TGTGCCAGCAGCGTGAGTGGGGGAGGTAACTATGGCTACACCTTC CASSVSGGGNYGYTF TRBJ1-2 TRBV9 . .
TGCAGCGTTGAGGAAGGGGGGGTGGTCTACGAGCAGTACTTC CSVEEGGVVYEQYF TRBJ2-7 TRBV29-1 . .
TGCGCCAGCAGCTCCCCCCCGGGACAGACCTACAATGAGCAGTTCTTC CASSSPPGQTYNEQFF TRBJ2-1 TRBV5-1 TRBD1 .
TGTGCCATCAGTGAGTCCGAAGCGGGAGGCATCCAAGAGACCCAGTACTTC CAISESEAGGIQETQYF TRBJ2-5 TRBV10-3 TRBD2 many
TGTGCCAGCAGCTTGGCAGGGTCCCTCAATCAGCCCCAGCATTTT CASSLAGSLNQPQHF TRBJ1-5 TRBV7-2 . .
TGTGCCAGCTCACCGAGACAGGGACAAGATGAAGATAATTCACCCCTCCACTTT CASSPRQGQDEDNSPLHF TRBJ1-6 TRBV18 TRBD1 few
TGCAGCGTTGAAGTCGCCGACGAGCAGTACTTC CSVEVADEQYF TRBJ2-7 TRBV29-1 . many
TGTGCCAGCTCACCTTCAGCGGGGGCCACAGATACGCAGTATTTT CASSPSAGATDTQYF TRBJ2-3 TRBV18 TRBD2 .
TGTGCCAGCAGAGATACAGGGTCCGGGGAGACCCAGTACTTC CASRDTGSGETQYF TRBJ2-5 TRBV2 . few
TGCAGCGTTGCACTAGCGGGAGGAACGTACGAGCAGTACTTC CSVALAGGTYEQYF TRBJ2-7 TRBV29-1 TRBD2 many
TGTGCCAGCCTGGCAGGGCCCAGCCCCAACTATGGCTACACCTTC CASLAGPSPNYGYTF TRBJ1-2 TRBV6-5 . .
TGCAGTGCTACGACTAGCAATCAGCCCCAGCATTTT CSATTSNQPQHF TRBJ1-5 TRBV20-1 . few
TGCGCCAGCAGCCAAGAACGAACTAGCGGGGGTCTCTACAATGAGCAGTTCTTC CASSQERTSGGLYNEQFF TRBJ2-1 TRBV4-3 TRBD2 .
TGTGCCAGCAGTTTGACTAGCGGGAGAGGCCAAGAGACCCAGCACTTC CASSLTSGRGQETQHF TRBJ2-4 TRBV28 TRBD2 once
TGCAGCGTCCTCCTCCTTACTAGATCGGATACGCAGTATTTT CSVLLLTRSDTQYF TRBJ2-3 TRBV29-1 . many
TGTGCCAGCAGTTCCCTGAGAGCCCTCCAGTACTTC CASSSLRALQYF TRBJ2-5 TRBV12-3/TRBV12-4 . many
TGCAGCGTTGAAGAAGGTCAGAAGAGCTCCTACAATGAGCAGTTCTTC CSVEEGQKSSYNEQFF TRBJ2-1 TRBV29-1 . many
TGTGCCAGCAGCCGGCCGGGACTAAATTCACCCCTCCACTTT CASSRPGLNSPLHF TRBJ1-6 TRBV11-2 . few
TGTGCCAGCAGCTCCGTACGGGACAGGACCTACGAGCAGTACTTC CASSSVRDRTYEQYF TRBJ2-7 TRBV7-9 TRBD1 .
TGTGCCAGCAGCTTGTTTCGGGAGTATCAAGTTGAGCAGTTCTTC CASSLFREYQVEQFF TRBJ2-1 TRBV11-2 . few
TGTGCCGGAAGCGTACCGGGACAGGGCTACAATGAGCAGTTCTTC CAGSVPGQGYNEQFF TRBJ2-1 TRBV21-1 . few
TGTGCCATCGGTGGGATCCAGCCAGGGGCACAAGAGACCCAGTACTTC CAIGGIQPGAQETQYF TRBJ2-5 TRBV10-3 . .
TGCGCCAGCAGCCCGGACAGCGACTATGGCTACACCTTC CASSPDSDYGYTF TRBJ1-2 TRBV5-1 . once